The TCR beta chain described here comes from a study of technical replicates of blood from a handful of donors. This table comes from immunoSEQ multiplex PCR, and its TCRdb copy is limited to in-frame clones, with some not included. Of 75,000 to 95,000 clones in the sample, about 94% were seen once. V trimming: 4 bases; J trimming: 3 bases; junction bases outside the gene matches: 9. Germline V gene data show CDR1 as MGHRA and CDR2 as YSYEKL. This CDR3 comprises 17 residues. The clonotype originates from a human donor in good health. The chain is built from TRBV4-1 and TRBJ1-5; 10 bases are shared with TRBD1. Sequencing was done on a sample of T cells isolated from PBMCs. The CDR3 bases are TGCGCCAGCAGCCGATCCACCGGGACAGGGGACAATCAGCCCCAGCATTTT. Residues: CASSRSTGTGDNQPQHF.